The clone carrying this TCR beta chain was recorded only once. TCRdb's table, derived via immunoSEQ multiplex PCR, lists solely in-frame clones and lacks some. This repertoire shows over 100,000 clones, over 80% found once; its top ten account for less than 2.5%. The data were obtained in a study of control samples from healthy donors and cancer patients. The receptor was isolated from a woman aged 45-65 years in good health. What was sequenced was blood.

The CDR3 DNA reads TGTGCCAGCAGCTCGTCGAAGGGGAAAGAGGGTGGCTACACCTTC. This sequence encodes CASSSSKGKEGGYTF. V gene TRBV7-9 combines with J gene TRBJ1-2, with a tentative D call TRBD1 (5 bases). Trimming took off 4 bases at V and 7 bases at J, with 19 bases between the two ends. The CDR3 consists of 15 residues. Per the germline V gene, CDR1 is SEHNR and CDR2 is FQNEAQ (reference sequence).